Reported below is one T cell receptor beta chain. Antigen specificity is unknown. A second PCR of 7 to 11 cycles used a sample-barcoded 5' primer and a J-beta primer mix. From the 5' RACE reads, TCRdb called clonotypes with MiXCR, one entry per CDR3 protein. In the table there are 600,000 or so distinct CDR3 sequences, roughly 43% of which are singletons. The data derive from a study of blood T cells in healthy people across ages. General study points: Diversity of TCR beta per million T cells declined in a roughly linear way with age. Diversity was higher, and naive CD4+ cells more numerous, in long-lived donors than in aged donors.

The CDR3 runs to 14 residues. The germline V and J ends were trimmed by 6 bases and 5 bases, with 17 bases remaining between them. Germline CDR1 and CDR2: SGHAT and FQNNGV. What was sequenced was blood. The chain carries TRBV11-2 and TRBJ2-7; D tentatively fits TRBD1 or TRBD2 (6 bases each). The source of this sequence is a man at least 80 years old in good health. The CDR3 region is CASRRTGAVDEQYF. The CDR3 DNA follows: TGTGCCAGCAGACGTACGGGGGCTGTGGACGAGCAGTACTTC. Full variable domain (outside the CDR3, taken from reference TRBV11-2 and TRBJ2-7): EAGVAQSPRYKIIEKRQSVAFWCNPISGHATLYWYQQILGQGPKLLIQFQNNGVVDDSQLPKDRFSAERLKGVDSTLKIQPAKLEDSAVYLCASRRTGAVDEQYFGPGTRLTVT.